The 21 T cell receptor beta chains below all came from one sample that was sequenced in a study of blood T cell repertoires in COVID-19 (TCRdb year 2020). Library construction relied on the immunoSEQ multiplex PCR assay. This is the immuneACCESS table as TCRdb keeps it, with only in-frame sequences that have V and J called. A part of the clones is gone; compared with another copy, unresolved V genes explain less than half, and the rest is unexplained. This sample is represented by around 400,000 clones; under 85% of them were singletons. Over 4.5% of the sample lies in the top ten. Sequencing was carried out using PBMCs or T cells enriched from blood (not recorded which). These TCRs come from a woman aged 45 to 65 who had recovered from COVID-19.

The chain carries TRBV5-5 and TRBJ1-1; 10 bases align to TRBD1. The CDR3 extends over 16 amino acids. The J segment lost 0 bases and the V segment lost 2 bases, leaving 4 bases of the junction unmatched. Germline CDR1 reads SGHKS; CDR2 reads YYEKEE (reference sequence). CDR3 nucleotide sequence: TGTGCCAGCAGCTTCGGGGACAGGGGCCTGAACACTGAAGCTTTCTTT. Translation: CASSFGDRGLNTEAFF.

This clone was counted a few times. This chain joins TRBV12-3 or TRBV12-4 and TRBJ1-2, with D unresolved. This CDR3 has 13 residues. V was pared by 1 base and J by 6 bases, with 9 bases between. CDR3 sequence (DNA): TGTGCCAGCAGTTTAGGAGGGTCTGATGGCTACACCTTC. Amino acid sequence: CASSLGGSDGYTF.

The chain joins TRBV19 to TRBJ1-3; D gene unclear. The germline CDR1 and CDR2 sequences are LNHDA and SQIVND (reference sequence). This CDR3 has 15 residues. V was shortened by 4 bases and J by 5 bases, with 15 bases between the two germline ends. The CDR3 here is CASSRGIGSRNTIYF. In DNA form, the CDR3 reads TGTGCCAGTAGTAGAGGGATTGGGAGTAGAAACACCATATATTTT. The complete variable domain, with remaining parts taken from reference TRBV19 and TRBJ1-3, reads DGGITQSPKYLFRKEGQNVTLSCEQNLNHDAMYWYRQDPGQGLRLIYYSQIVNDFQKGDIAEGYSVSREKKESFPLTVTSAQKNPTAFYLCASSRGIGSRNTIYFGEGSWLTVV.

The J gene is TRBJ1-1, the V gene TRBV6-5; the D gene is possibly TRBD1 (6 bases). From germline, CDR1 is MNHEY and CDR2 SVGAGI. V lost 8 bases to trimming and J lost 0 bases, with 10 bases between them. This CDR3 is built from 13 residues. The CDR3: CASVEGVNTEAFF. The CDR3 DNA sequence: TGTGCCAGCGTCGAGGGGGTGAACACTGAAGCTTTCTTT.

This clone was picked up one time. This chain joins TRBV9 and TRBJ2-1; 7 positions agree with TRBD2. V lost 4 bases and J lost 4; bases outside the gene matches: 8. Looked up from germline, CDR1 is SGDLS and CDR2 is YYNGEE. This CDR3 is built from 15 residues. The CDR3 region has the DNA TGTGCCAGCAGCCCAAGCGGGGCATCATACAATGAGCAGTTCTTC. It yields the protein CASSPSGASYNEQFF. Using reference TRBV9 and TRBJ2-1 for the parts outside the CDR3, the full variable domain is DSGVTQTPKHLITATGQRVTLRCSPRSGDLSVYWYQQSLDQGLQFLIQYYNGEERAKGNILERFSAQQFPDLHSELNLSSLELGDSALYFCASSPSGASYNEQFFGPGTRLTVL.

The chain employs TRBV5-4 and TRBJ2-1, with D unclear. V was clipped by 0 bases and J by 7 bases, with 5 bases between them. Germline V gives CDR1 SGHNT, CDR2 YYREEE (reference sequence). The CDR3 spans 12 residues. CDR3 in amino acids: CASSLARNEQFF. The CDR3 DNA reads as TGTGCCAGCAGCTTGGCCAGGAATGAGCAGTTCTTC.

This clone was seen more than once but under ten times. The V call is TRBV7-2, the J call TRBJ1-1, with D possibly being TRBD1 (5 bases). The germline CDR1 and CDR2 sequences are SGHTA and FQGNSA. Between the trimmed V and J ends, which lost 4 bases and 4 bases, there was a span of 10 bases. The CDR3 has 13 residues. The CDR3 is CASSSRRGTEAFF. CDR3 nucleotide sequence: TGTGCCAGCAGCTCGCGGAGGGGCACTGAAGCTTTCTTT.

This chain links TRBV19 with TRBJ2-3, with 7 bases that match TRBD2. Trimming at V came to 9 bases and at J to 0 bases, leaving 6 bases not matched to a gene. The CDR3 runs 14 residues. Germline V gene data show CDR1 as LNHDA and CDR2 as SQIVND (reference sequence). The CDR3 DNA reads TGTGCCAGCAATAGCGGGCAAAGCACAGATACGCAGTATTTT. It is translated as CASNSGQSTDTQYF.

The genes are TRBV4-1 and TRBJ1-3, with 8 bases identical to TRBD1. V was clipped by 0 bases and J by 3 bases; unmatched bases: 10. This CDR3 region has 18 residues. Germline V gives CDR1 MGHRA, CDR2 YSYEKL. As DNA, the CDR3 is TGCGCCAGCAGCCAAGATTTTGACCAGGGGGCTAGTGGAAACACCATATATTTT. This gives the protein CASSQDFDQGASGNTIYF.

The genes are TRBV11-3 and TRBJ1-4, with 9 bases aligning to TRBD1. Germline V CDR1 and CDR2: SGHNT, YENEEA. The CDR3 is 15 residues long. The J segment lost 8 bases and the V segment lost 7 bases, leaving 11 bases of the junction unmatched. CDR3 sequence (DNA): TGTGCCAGCACCTGGACAGGGGCGCGGGAAGAAAAACTGTTTTTT. It encodes CASTWTGAREEKLFF.

The genes are TRBV19 and TRBJ1-1; tentative D call: TRBD1 (5 bases). Per the germline V gene, CDR1 is LNHDA and CDR2 is SQIVND (reference sequence). Trimming left V 10 bases short and J 3 bases short, with 18 bases between. This CDR3 contains 14 residues. The CDR3 coding sequence is TGTGCCACCATGGCGGGACGATCGGACACTGAAGCTTTCTTT. Its translation: CATMAGRSDTEAFF.

The chain carries TRBV11-1 and TRBJ2-7; 9 bases fit TRBD1. The CDR3 is 14 amino acids. After removal of 5 bases from V and 6 bases from J, the junction contained 8 bases not matched to a gene. In germline, CDR1 is SGHAT, CDR2 FQDESV (reference sequence). CDR3 nucleotides: TGTGCCAGCAGCCCGAGGGACAGGGAGGCCGAGCAGTACTTC. This encodes CASSPRDREAEQYF.

This clone was seen a handful of times. The chain couples TRBV7-8 to TRBJ1-2, with 7 bases identical to TRBD1. J gave up 7 bases and V 5 bases, and 7 bases lay outside the gene matches. This CDR3 has 13 residues. Germline lookup yields CDR1 SGHVS and CDR2 FQNEAQ. The CDR3 coding sequence is TGTGCCAGCAGCCAGACAGGGTTAAGTGGCTACACCTTC. This sequence encodes CASSQTGLSGYTF. Drawing the rest from reference TRBV7-8 and TRBJ1-2, the complete variable domain is GAGVSQSPRYKVAKRGQDVALRCDPISGHVSLFWYQQALGQGPEFLTYFQNEAQLDKSGLPSDRFFAERPEGSVSTLKIQRTQQEDSAVYLCASSQTGLSGYTFGSGTRLTVV.

Many counts were recorded for this clone. V is TRBV7-3 and J is TRBJ2-1; 7 nucleotides match TRBD1. With 1 base clipped from V and 2 bases from J, the junction kept 2 bases outside the gene matches. Germline CDR1 and CDR2: SGHTA and FQGTGA. The CDR3 is 15 amino acids. The chain's CDR3 is CASSLRGGPYNEQFF. CDR3 in DNA: TGTGCCAGCAGCTTAAGAGGGGGCCCCTACAATGAGCAGTTCTTC. Together with reference TRBV7-3 and TRBJ2-1, the CDR3 gives the full variable domain: GAGVSQTPSNKVTEKGKYVELRCDPISGHTALYWYRQSLGQGPEFLIYFQGTGAADDSGLPNDRFFAVRPEGSVSTLKIQRTERGDSAVYLCASSLRGGPYNEQFFGPGTRLTVL.

The gene calls are TRBV30 and TRBJ2-7; D gene unclear. V lost 5 bases and J lost 2, with 13 bases in between. The CDR3 runs to 13 residues. Germline assignment: CDR1 GTSNPN and CDR2 SVGIG (reference sequence). In DNA, the CDR3 is TGTGCCTGGTCCCCAACAGTCCCCTACGAGCAGTACTTC. Translating gives CAWSPTVPYEQYF. The full variable domain, completed using reference TRBV30 and TRBJ2-7, is SQTIHQWPATLVQPVGSPLSLECTVEGTSNPNLYWYRQAAGRGLQLLFYSVGIGQISSEVPQNLSASRPQDRQFILSSKKLLLSDSGFYLCAWSPTVPYEQYFGPGTRLTVT.

This sequence joins TRBV11-2 and TRBJ2-1; perhaps TRBD1 as D (6 bases). V lost 5 bases to trimming and J lost 5 bases, with 13 bases between them. Germline lookup yields CDR1 SGHAT and CDR2 FQNNGV. This CDR3 has 14 amino acids. CDR3 sequence: CASSRRGLDNEQFF. The CDR3 DNA sequence: TGTGCCAGCAGCCGCAGGGGTCTCGACAATGAGCAGTTCTTC.

This sequence joins TRBV19 and TRBJ1-1; 9 positions agree with TRBD1. After removal of 5 bases from V and 0 bases from J, the junction contained 10 bases not matched to a gene. Germline V gene lookup returns CDR1 LNHDA and CDR2 SQIVND (reference sequence). The CDR3 runs 17 residues. CDR3 bases: TGTGCCAGTAGTGTATCCGGGACAGGGAGCATGAACACTGAAGCTTTCTTT. Translation gives CASSVSGTGSMNTEAFF. Together with reference TRBV19 and TRBJ1-1, the CDR3 gives the full variable domain: DGGITQSPKYLFRKEGQNVTLSCEQNLNHDAMYWYRQDPGQGLRLIYYSQIVNDFQKGDIAEGYSVSREKKESFPLTVTSAQKNPTAFYLCASSVSGTGSMNTEAFFGQGTRLTVV.

The V and J genes are TRBV5-1 and TRBJ2-7; 7 bases fit TRBD1. CDR3 size: 16 residues. From germline, CDR1 is SGHRS and CDR2 YFSETQ. V shed 4 bases and J 0 bases; nucleotides not matched to a gene: 10. The CDR3 DNA sequence: TGCGCCAGCAGCGTAGAACAGGGGCTGAGCTCCTACGAGCAGTACTTC. It translates to CASSVEQGLSSYEQYF.

The V call is TRBV7-9, the J call TRBJ2-1, with 9 positions matching TRBD1. This CDR3 contains 17 residues. V lost 3 bases and J lost 0; bases outside the gene matches: 6. Looked up from germline, CDR1 is SEHNR and CDR2 is FQNEAQ (reference sequence). CDR3 DNA: TGTGCCAGCAGCTTGGGGACAGGGAGGGCCTCCTACAATGAGCAGTTCTTC. It codes for CASSLGTGRASYNEQFF.

V usage is TRBV5-4 and J usage is TRBJ2-1, with 12 bases identical to TRBD2. Per germline, CDR1 SGHNT and CDR2 YYREEE (reference sequence). The trim removed 2 bases at V and 5 bases at J, leaving 2 bases unmatched. This CDR3 is built from 15 residues. Written as DNA, the CDR3 is TGTGCCAGCAGCTTAACTAGCGGGAGGAACAATGAGCAGTTCTTC. This translates into CASSLTSGRNNEQFF.

The J gene is TRBJ1-5, the V gene TRBV19, with a possible D match to TRBD1 (6 bases). CDR1 is LNHDA, CDR2 SQIVND, per germline (reference sequence). The CDR3 extends over 14 amino acids. V lost 6 bases to trimming and J lost 6 bases, with 15 bases between them. Here the CDR3 DNA reads TGTGCCAGTAGCTATACACAGGGCACTCAGCCCCAGCATTTT. Translating gives CASSYTQGTQPQHF.